This TCR beta chain was retrieved from a study of blood T cell repertoires in COVID-19. On the study more broadly: The United States, Italy and Spain supplied acute and convalescent COVID-19 samples. T cells, B-cell-depleted T cells, or PBMCs supplied cDNA or gDNA.

Germline V gives CDR1 SGHAT, CDR2 FQNNGV. The CDR3 sequence is 16 residues long. The V and J ends lost 5 bases and 6 bases respectively, with 20 bases between them. The method was immunoSEQ multiplex PCR; TCRdb's version includes in-frame clones alone and lacks a portion of them. There are about 78,000 clones in the sample; 70% to 90% occur only once, and about 2.7% lies in the top ten. Sequencing was performed on peripheral blood. This chain connects TRBV11-2 to TRBJ2-4, with D tentatively TRBD2 (7 bases). The sequence was obtained from a man aged 70-80 years with active or convalescent COVID-19. This CDR3 is CASSPGLGGAGNIQYF. For the CDR3, the DNA is TGTGCCAGCAGCCCCGGATTAGGGGGGGCAGGAAACATTCAGTACTTC.